A selection of T cell receptor beta chains follows, all from one sample in a study of T cell responses to AZD1222 COVID-19 vaccine. Data came from immunoSEQ multiplex PCR; TCRdb stores just in-frame clones and leaves some out. This sample carries 160,000 or so clones, approximately 91% of them seen once, and the ten largest clones take approximately 1.6%. Material: peripheral blood, obtained on day 0 of AZD1222 vaccination. The receptors shown here come from an adult in good health. Each CDR3 is given with its conserved first and last residue. The D gene is left open where the match is weak. Clone size is shown for a subset of rows, as once, few, many or a class of expanded clone.

NA,TRBJ1-1,NA,TRBV9,CASSVEGNTEAFF,TGTGCCAGCAGCGTAGAGGGTAACACTGAAGCTTTCTTT
NA,TRBJ2-5,TRBD2,TRBV5-1,CASSVERGGQETQYF,TGCGCCAGCAGCGTAGAGCGGGGGGGCCAGGAGACCCAGTACTTC
NA,TRBJ2-5,TRBD1,TRBV18,CASSPGNRGPQETQYF,TGTGCCAGCTCACCGGGGAACAGGGGCCCCCAAGAGACCCAGTACTTC
NA,TRBJ2-1,NA,TRBV14,CASSQAHSHYNEQFF,TGTGCCAGCAGCCAAGCCCACAGCCACTACAATGAGCAGTTCTTC
NA,TRBJ1-2,NA,TRBV15,CATSRREMDGYTF,TGTGCCACCAGCAGACGGGAGATGGATGGCTACACCTTC
once,TRBJ2-3,NA,TRBV29-1,CSVRWTAPVGQYF,TGCAGCGTTCGCTGGACAGCCCCTGTGGGGCAGTATTTT
NA,TRBJ2-1,TRBD2,TRBV4-2,CASSQEGTSVYNEQFF,TGTGCCAGCAGCCAAGAGGGGACTAGCGTATACAATGAGCAGTTCTTC
NA,TRBJ1-6,NA,TRBV25-1,CASSDPRSNSPLHF,TGTGCCAGCAGTGACCCTAGGAGTAATTCACCCCTCCACTTT
NA,TRBJ2-3,NA,TRBV24-1,CATSGVGTQYF,TGTGCCACCAGTGGAGTGGGGACGCAGTATTTT
NA,TRBJ2-5,TRBD2,TRBV19,CASSPGLAGGQETQYF,TGTGCCAGTAGTCCCGGACTAGCGGGAGGCCAAGAGACCCAGTACTTC
NA,TRBJ2-2,NA,TRBV7-3,CASSLTVTGELFF,TGTGCCAGCAGCTTAACTGTCACCGGGGAGCTGTTTTTT
NA,TRBJ1-4,NA,TRBV5-6,CASSLYNEKLFF,TGTGCCAGCAGCTTGTATAATGAAAAACTGTTTTTT
NA,TRBJ1-1,NA,TRBV6-5,CASIPDGRNTEAFF,TGTGCCAGCATCCCCGATGGTAGGAACACTGAAGCTTTCTTT
few,TRBJ2-2,TRBD1,TRBV5-1,CASSLPGQGTGELFF,TGCGCCAGCAGCTTACCGGGACAGGGGACCGGGGAGCTGTTTTTT
NA,TRBJ1-1,NA,TRBV14,CASSTAASGAEAFF,TGTGCCAGCAGCACCGCGGCGTCAGGGGCTGAAGCTTTCTTT
NA,TRBJ2-5,NA,TRBV5-1,CASSRGQETQYF,TGCGCCAGCAGCAGGGGCCAAGAGACCCAGTACTTC